This TCR beta chain was observed in a study of T cell responses to AZD1222 COVID-19 vaccine. About the research overall: Pooling of second doses given at about 4 or about 12 weeks was done.

About this clone itself: Antigen: not known.

Whole-study results and caveats: Targets within unmutated variant regions were reportedly found for nearly half of spike-specific TCRs.

Sequencing used immunoSEQ multiplex PCR; TCRdb keeps in-frame clones, though not all of them. This table has approximately 160,000 clones, approximately 88% appearing once. The source of this sequence is an adult in good health. Sequencing was performed on peripheral blood, taken on day 0 of AZD1222 vaccination.

The CDR3 reads CASRDIPNYGYTF. The CDR3 coding sequence is TGTGCCAGCAGGGACATCCCTAACTATGGCTACACCTTC. The rearrangement uses TRBV28 and TRBJ1-2, with D possibly matching TRBD1 (5 bases). The CDR3 has 13 amino acids. Trimming removed 6 bases from V and 0 bases from J, with 8 bases in between. Germline CDR1 MDHEN, CDR2 SYDVKM.